This T cell receptor (beta chain) emerged from a study of T cell responses to AZD1222 COVID-19 vaccine. Data came from immunoSEQ multiplex PCR; TCRdb stores just in-frame clones and leaves some out. This sample has 200,000 or so clones, with approximately 93% found just once. V lost 0 bases, J lost 10 bases, and 19 bases lay in between. This CDR3 has 17 residues. Germline assignment: CDR1 MGHRA and CDR2 YSYEKL. This chain links TRBV4-1 with TRBJ1-6; D unclear. Sequenced here: peripheral blood, sampled 28 days after the second AZD1222 dose. The source is an adult who received the AZD1222 COVID-19 vaccine. CDR3 DNA sequence: TGCGCCAGCAGCCAAGATAATATAAGGGCAGATCGCTCACCCCTCCACTTT. As protein: CASSQDNIRADRSPLHF.